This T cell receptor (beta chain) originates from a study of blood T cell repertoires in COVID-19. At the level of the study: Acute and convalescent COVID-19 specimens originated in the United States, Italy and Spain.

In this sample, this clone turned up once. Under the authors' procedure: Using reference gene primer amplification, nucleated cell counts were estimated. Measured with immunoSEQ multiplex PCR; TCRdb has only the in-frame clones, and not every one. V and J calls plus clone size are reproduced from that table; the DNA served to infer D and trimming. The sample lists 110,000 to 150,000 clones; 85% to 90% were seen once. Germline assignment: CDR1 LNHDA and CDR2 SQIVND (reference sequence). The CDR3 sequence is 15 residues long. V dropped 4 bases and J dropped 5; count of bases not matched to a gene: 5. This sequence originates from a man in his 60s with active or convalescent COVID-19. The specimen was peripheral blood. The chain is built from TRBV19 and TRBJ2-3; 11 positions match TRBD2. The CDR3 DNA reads TGTGCCAGTAGTAAACTAGCGGGAGCAGTAGATACGCAGTATTTT. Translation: CASSKLAGAVDTQYF.